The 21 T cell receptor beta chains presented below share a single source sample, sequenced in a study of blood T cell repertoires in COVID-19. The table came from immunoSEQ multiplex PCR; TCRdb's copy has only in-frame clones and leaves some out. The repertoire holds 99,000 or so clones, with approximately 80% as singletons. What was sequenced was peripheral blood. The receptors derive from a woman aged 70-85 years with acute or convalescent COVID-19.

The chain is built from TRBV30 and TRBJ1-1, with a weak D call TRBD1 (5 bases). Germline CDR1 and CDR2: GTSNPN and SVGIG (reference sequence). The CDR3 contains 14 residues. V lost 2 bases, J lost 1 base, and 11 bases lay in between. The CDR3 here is CAWSLGHSNTEAFF. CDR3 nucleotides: TGTGCCTGGAGTCTAGGACACTCGAACACTGAAGCTTTCTTT.

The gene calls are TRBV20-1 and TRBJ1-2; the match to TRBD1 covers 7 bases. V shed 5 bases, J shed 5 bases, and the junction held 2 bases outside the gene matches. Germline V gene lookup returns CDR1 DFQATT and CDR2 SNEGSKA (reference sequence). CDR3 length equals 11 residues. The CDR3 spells CSASGGYGYTF. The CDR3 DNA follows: TGCAGTGCTTCAGGGGGGTATGGCTACACCTTC.

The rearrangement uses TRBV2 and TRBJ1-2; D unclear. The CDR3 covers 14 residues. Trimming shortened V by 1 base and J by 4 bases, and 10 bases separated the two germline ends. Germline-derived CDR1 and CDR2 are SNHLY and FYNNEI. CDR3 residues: CASSEVSGLYGYTF. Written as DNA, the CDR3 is TGTGCCAGCAGTGAAGTTTCAGGCCTCTATGGCTACACCTTC.

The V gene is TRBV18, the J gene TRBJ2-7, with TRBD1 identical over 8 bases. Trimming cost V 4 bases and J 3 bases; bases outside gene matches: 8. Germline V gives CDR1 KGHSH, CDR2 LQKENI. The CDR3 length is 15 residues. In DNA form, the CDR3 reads TGTGCCAGCTCACTGCCCGGGACAGGCCTCTACGAGCAGTACTTC. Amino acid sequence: CASSLPGTGLYEQYF.

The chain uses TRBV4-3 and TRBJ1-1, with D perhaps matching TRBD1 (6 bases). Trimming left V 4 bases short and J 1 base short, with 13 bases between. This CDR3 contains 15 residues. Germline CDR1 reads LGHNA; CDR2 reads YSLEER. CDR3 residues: CASSRGIGGNTEAFF. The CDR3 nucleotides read TGCGCCAGCAGCCGGGGGATAGGGGGGAACACTGAAGCTTTCTTT.

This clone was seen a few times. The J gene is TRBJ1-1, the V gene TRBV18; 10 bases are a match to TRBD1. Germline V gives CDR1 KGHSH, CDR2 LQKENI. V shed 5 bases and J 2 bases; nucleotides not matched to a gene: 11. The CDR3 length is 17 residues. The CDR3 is CASSANRDRGVNTEAFF. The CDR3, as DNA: TGTGCCAGCTCAGCCAACCGGGACAGGGGAGTTAACACTGAAGCTTTCTTT. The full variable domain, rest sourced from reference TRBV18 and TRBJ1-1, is NAGVMQNPRHLVRRRGQEARLRCSPMKGHSHVYWYRQLPEEGLKFMVYLQKENIIDESGMPKERFSAEFPKEGPSILRIQQVVRGDSAAYFCASSANRDRGVNTEAFFGQGTRLTVV.

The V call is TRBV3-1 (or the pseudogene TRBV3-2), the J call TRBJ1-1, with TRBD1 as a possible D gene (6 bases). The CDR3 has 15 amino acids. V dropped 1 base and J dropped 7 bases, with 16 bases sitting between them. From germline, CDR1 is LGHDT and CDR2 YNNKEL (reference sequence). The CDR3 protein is CASSQGAFRTVEAFF. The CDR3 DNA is TGTGCCAGCAGCCAAGGGGCCTTTCGGACAGTTGAAGCTTTCTTT.

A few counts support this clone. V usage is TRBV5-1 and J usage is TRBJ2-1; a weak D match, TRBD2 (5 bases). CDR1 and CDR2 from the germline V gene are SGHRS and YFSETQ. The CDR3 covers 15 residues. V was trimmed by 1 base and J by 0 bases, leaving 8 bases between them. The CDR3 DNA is TGCGCCAGCAGCTTGTCTAGCCCCTCCTACAATGAGCAGTTCTTC. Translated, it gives CASSLSSPSYNEQFF.

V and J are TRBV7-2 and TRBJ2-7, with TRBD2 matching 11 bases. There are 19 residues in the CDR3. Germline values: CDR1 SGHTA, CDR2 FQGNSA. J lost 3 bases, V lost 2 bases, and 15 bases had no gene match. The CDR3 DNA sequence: TGTGCCAGCAGCTTAAGAGGAAGGTTTAGCGGGAGGGCGGTCTACGAGCAGTACTTC. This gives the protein CASSLRGRFSGRAVYEQYF.

CDR3 in amino acids: CASTGSGEINEQFF. The CDR3 DNA reads TGTGCCAGCACAGGATCAGGGGAGATAAATGAGCAGTTCTTC. The chain is built from TRBV28 and TRBJ2-1, with a tentative D call TRBD1 (6 bases). The V gene lost 7 bases and the J gene lost 7 bases, with 17 bases spanning the gap. Germline CDR1 and CDR2: MDHEN and SYDVKM. The CDR3 is 14 amino acids.

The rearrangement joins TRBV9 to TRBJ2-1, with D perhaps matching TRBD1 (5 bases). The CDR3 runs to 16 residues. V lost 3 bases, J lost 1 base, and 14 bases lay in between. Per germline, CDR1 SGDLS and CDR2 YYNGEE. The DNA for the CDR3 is TGTGCCAGCAGCGCCCCTTTATCAGGGTCCTACAATGAGCAGTTCTTC. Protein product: CASSAPLSGSYNEQFF.

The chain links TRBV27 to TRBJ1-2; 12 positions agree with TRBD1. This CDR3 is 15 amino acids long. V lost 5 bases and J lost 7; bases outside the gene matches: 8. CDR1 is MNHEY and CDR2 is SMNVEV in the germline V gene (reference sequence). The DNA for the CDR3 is TGTGCCAGCAGTAAGGTGGGACAGGGGGCTGGTGGCTACACCTTC. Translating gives CASSKVGQGAGGYTF.

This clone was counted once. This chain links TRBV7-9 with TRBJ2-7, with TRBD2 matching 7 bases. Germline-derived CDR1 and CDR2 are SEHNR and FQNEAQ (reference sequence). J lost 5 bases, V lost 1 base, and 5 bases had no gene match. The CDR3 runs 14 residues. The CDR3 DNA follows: TGTGCCAGCAGCTTAGGGGCTAGCGGCAACGAGCAGTACTTC. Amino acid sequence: CASSLGASGNEQYF.

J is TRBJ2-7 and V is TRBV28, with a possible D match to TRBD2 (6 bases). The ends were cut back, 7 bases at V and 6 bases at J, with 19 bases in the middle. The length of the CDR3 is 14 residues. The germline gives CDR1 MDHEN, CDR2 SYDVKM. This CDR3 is CASTLGTGGFEQYF. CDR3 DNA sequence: TGTGCCAGCACCCTAGGGACCGGGGGTTTCGAGCAGTACTTC.

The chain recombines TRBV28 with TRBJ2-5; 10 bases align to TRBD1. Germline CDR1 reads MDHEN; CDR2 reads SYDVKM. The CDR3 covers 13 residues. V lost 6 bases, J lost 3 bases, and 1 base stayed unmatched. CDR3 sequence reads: CASSGTGEETQYF. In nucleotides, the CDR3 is TGTGCCAGCAGCGGGACAGGGGAAGAGACCCAGTACTTC.

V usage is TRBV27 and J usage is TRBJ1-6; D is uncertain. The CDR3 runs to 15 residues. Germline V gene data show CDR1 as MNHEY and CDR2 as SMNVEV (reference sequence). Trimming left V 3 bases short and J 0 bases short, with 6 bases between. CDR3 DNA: TGTGCCAGCAGTTTTCGGAGCTCCTATAATTCACCCCTCCACTTT. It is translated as CASSFRSSYNSPLHF.

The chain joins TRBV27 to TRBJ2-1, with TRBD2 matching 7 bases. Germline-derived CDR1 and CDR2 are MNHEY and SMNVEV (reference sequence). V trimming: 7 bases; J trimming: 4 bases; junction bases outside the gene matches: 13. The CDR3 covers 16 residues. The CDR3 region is CASTPTGGRGYNEQFF. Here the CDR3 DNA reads TGTGCCAGCACCCCGACGGGCGGGAGAGGGTACAATGAGCAGTTCTTC.

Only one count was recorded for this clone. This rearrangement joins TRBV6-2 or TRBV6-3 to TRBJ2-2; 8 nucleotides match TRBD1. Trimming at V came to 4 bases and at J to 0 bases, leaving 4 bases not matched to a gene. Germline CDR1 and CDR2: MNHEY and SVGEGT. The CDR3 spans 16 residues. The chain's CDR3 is CASSWDRPTNTGELFF. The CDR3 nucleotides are TGTGCCAGCAGTTGGGACAGGCCTACGAACACCGGGGAGCTGTTTTTT.

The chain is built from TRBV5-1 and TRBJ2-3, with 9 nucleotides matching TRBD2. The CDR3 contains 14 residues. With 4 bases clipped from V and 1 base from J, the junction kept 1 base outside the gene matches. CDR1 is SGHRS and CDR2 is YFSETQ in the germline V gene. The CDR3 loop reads CASSRTSGTDTQYF. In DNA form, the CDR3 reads TGCGCCAGCAGCCGGACTAGCGGCACAGATACGCAGTATTTT.

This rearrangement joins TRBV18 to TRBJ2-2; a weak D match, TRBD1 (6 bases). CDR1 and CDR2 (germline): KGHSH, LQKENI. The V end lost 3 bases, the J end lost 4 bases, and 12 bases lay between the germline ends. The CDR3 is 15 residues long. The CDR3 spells CASSPNRESTGELFF. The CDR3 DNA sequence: TGTGCCAGCTCACCCAACAGGGAAAGCACCGGGGAGCTGTTTTTT.

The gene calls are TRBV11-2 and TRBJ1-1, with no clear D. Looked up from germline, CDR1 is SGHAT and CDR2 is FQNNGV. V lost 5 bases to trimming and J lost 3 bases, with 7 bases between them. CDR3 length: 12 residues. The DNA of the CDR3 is TGTGCCAGCAGCCCCGGGTACACTGAAGCTTTCTTT. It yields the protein CASSPGYTEAFF.